The TCR beta chain under discussion was sequenced for a study of blood T cell repertoires in COVID-19. Authors' processing steps: Reference gene primer amplification gave estimated nucleated cell counts. TCRdb keeps only in-frame clones here, not all; method: immunoSEQ multiplex PCR. V and J calls and clone size are as listed in that table; D and trimming were resolved from the DNA. The sample contains over 200,000 clones, around 89% of which appear only once. Cohort 3 recovery required two negative PCRs, clearance, or symptom resolution. V was pared by 3 bases and J by 2 bases, with 12 bases between. Germline values: CDR1 SNHLY, CDR2 FYNNEI. This CDR3 comprises 15 residues.

The material sequenced was PBMCs or T cells enriched from blood (not recorded which). This chain connects TRBV2 to TRBJ2-3; weak D call: TRBD1 (5 bases). The source is a man aged 35 to 55 who had recovered from COVID-19. The CDR3, as DNA: TGTGCCAGCAGTGACGACTTACAGGCCACAGATACGCAGTATTTT. Translation gives CASSDDLQATDTQYF. The entire variable domain, with the rest obtained from reference TRBV2 and TRBJ2-3, is as follows: EPEVTQTPSHQVTQMGQEVILRCVPISNHLYFYWYRQILGQKVEFLVSFYNNEISEKSEIFDDQFSVERPDGSNFTLKIRSTKLEDSAMYFCASSDDLQATDTQYFGPGTRLTVL.